This T cell receptor (beta chain) was found in a study of blood T cell repertoires in COVID-19. About the study: Sample material is recorded as cDNA or gDNA derived from T cells, B-cell-depleted T cells, or PBMCs.

Germline values: CDR1 ENHRY, CDR2 SYGVKD. V dropped 5 bases and J dropped 7 bases, with 11 bases sitting between them. The CDR3 covers 12 residues. In the authors' methods: Amplification of reference gene primers was used by the study to estimate nucleated cell counts. The table came from immunoSEQ multiplex PCR; TCRdb's copy has only in-frame clones and leaves some out. V, J and clone size are those of that table, while D and trimming were read from the DNA. The sample lists fewer than 350,000 clones, just under 90% occurring once. Study members were between roughly 18 and 100 years old and lived in 20 to 30 US regions.

The sequence was obtained from a woman in her twenties or thirties with acute COVID-19. The genes are TRBV10-3 and TRBJ1-1, with D possibly being TRBD1 (6 bases). The sequencing input was PBMCs or T cells enriched from blood (not recorded which). CDR3 in DNA: TGTGCCATCAGTAGGGACATCCATGAAGCTTTCTTT. This codes for CAISRDIHEAFF.